Shown below are 5 T cell receptor beta chains from a single sample sequenced in a study of T-cell memory formation after mild COVID-19. Using its own MiXCR run on the 5' RACE reads, TCRdb lists one record per CDR3 protein. The sample yields about 120,000 distinct CDR3 sequences, roughly 15% seen once. Sequencing used PBMCs or a T cell subset sorted from them (not recorded which). All receptors derive from an adult woman who had mild COVID-19 (a few samples of this study predate the infection). Cell type and time point are not known.

This clonotype was seen only a few times. The chain combines TRBV5-5 with TRBJ2-3; no clear D gene. CDR3 length equals 12 residues. Germline loops: CDR1 SGHKS, CDR2 YYEKEE (reference sequence). Trimming left V 1 base short and J 4 bases short, with 4 bases between. The CDR3 sequence: CASSLWADTQYF. As DNA, the CDR3 is TGTGCCAGCAGCTTGTGGGCAGATACGCAGTATTTT. Full variable domain (missing parts from reference TRBV5-5 and TRBJ2-3): DAGVTQSPTHLIKTRGQQVTLRCSPISGHKSVSWYQQVLGQGPQFIFQYYEKEERGRGNFPDRFSARQFPNYSSELNVNALLLGDSALYLCASSLWADTQYFGPGTRLTVL.

This clonotype was counted only a few times. This chain joins TRBV28 and TRBJ2-3, with 10 positions matching TRBD2. CDR3 size: 15 residues. Germline V CDR1 and CDR2: MDHEN, SYDVKM. J was trimmed by 5 bases and V by 5 bases; bases with no gene match: 7. The CDR3 bases are TGTGCCAGCAGTATAAGCGGGAGGGCCTTAGATACGCAGTATTTT. Translating it yields CASSISGRALDTQYF.

The V gene is TRBV5-1, the J gene TRBJ2-1; 9 positions agree with TRBD2. The CDR3 contains 15 residues. V shed 2 bases and J 6 bases; nucleotides not matched to a gene: 6. Germline CDR1 reads SGHRS; CDR2 reads YFSETQ. The CDR3 here is CASSLIAGAVNEQFF. The CDR3 coding sequence is TGCGCCAGCAGCTTAATAGCGGGAGCGGTCAATGAGCAGTTCTTC.

The chain links TRBV6-2 or TRBV6-3 to TRBJ2-7, with a weak D call TRBD2 (5 bases). Trimming took 3 bases from V and 0 from J, leaving 18 bases between them. This CDR3 region has 17 residues. Germline V gene lookup returns CDR1 MNHEY and CDR2 SVGEGT. The CDR3 is CASSYSFVWRSSYEQYF. In nucleotides, the CDR3 is TGTGCCAGCAGTTATTCGTTTGTCTGGAGGAGCTCCTACGAGCAGTACTTC.

The rearrangement links TRBV4-2 to TRBJ2-7, with 8 positions matching TRBD2. V shed 0 bases and J 5 bases; nucleotides not matched to a gene: 6. There are 15 residues in the CDR3. CDR1 is LGHNA, CDR2 YNFKEQ, per germline. The CDR3 DNA follows: TGTGCCAGCAGCCAAGATCGGGGGGGGAGCAACGAGCAGTACTTC. Translating it yields CASSQDRGGSNEQYF.